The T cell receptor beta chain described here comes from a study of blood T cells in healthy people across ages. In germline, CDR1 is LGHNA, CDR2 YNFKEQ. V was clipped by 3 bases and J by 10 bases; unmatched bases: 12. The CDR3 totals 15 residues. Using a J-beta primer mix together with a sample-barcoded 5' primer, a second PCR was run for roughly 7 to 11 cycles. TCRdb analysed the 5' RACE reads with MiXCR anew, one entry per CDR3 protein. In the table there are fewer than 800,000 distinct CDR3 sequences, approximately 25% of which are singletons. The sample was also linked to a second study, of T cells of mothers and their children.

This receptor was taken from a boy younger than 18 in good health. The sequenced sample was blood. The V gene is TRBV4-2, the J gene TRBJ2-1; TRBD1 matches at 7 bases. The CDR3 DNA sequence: TGTGCCAGCAGCCAGCATACGACAGGGACCTACGAGCAGTTCTTC. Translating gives CASSQHTTGTYEQFF.